These 30 T cell receptor beta chains share one sample of origin, sequenced in a study of regulatory T cells in long-lasting Graves disease (dated by TCRdb to about 2021). Sample time point, as interpreted from the label and publication: newly diagnosed GD, antithyroid drugs for less than 3 months. For both TCR sequencing and RNA sequencing, RNA was extracted from PBMCs in TRIzol. Library method: multiplex PCR. Reads for this sample came from an Illumina HiSeq 4000. iRepertoire HTBI primers and Arm-PCR amplification of CDR3 regions were used to construct TCR beta libraries. TCRdb trimmed the raw reads at Q25, called clones with MiXCR and kept productive beta chains. Each entry merges the rows of one CDR3 protein and shows their most common DNA and genes. The sample table records 550,000 or so distinct CDR3 sequences; more than 10% of these occur just once. 7.5% to 9% of the sample is held by the ten biggest clonotypes.

This sample also belongs to another study, concerning T cells in Graves' hyperthyroidism and ophthalmopathy.

Sample: peripheral blood mononuclear cells (PBMCs), taken at new diagnosis, from a patient treated with antithyroid drugs. These receptors came from a woman aged 25-40 years with Graves disease. Donor details come from another sample of the same person, matched by shared clones.

V gene TRBV28 combines with J gene TRBJ2-2, with 10 positions matching TRBD1. Germline assignment: CDR1 MDHEN and CDR2 SYDVKM. V shed 5 bases and J 6 bases; nucleotides not matched to a gene: 6. This CDR3 contains 15 residues. CDR3 nucleotides: TGTGCCAGCAGTCATCCCGGGACAGGGGCCGGGGAGCTGTTTTTT. Its translation is CASSHPGTGAGELFF.

This clonotype showed up many times. One junction end disagrees with the germline gene, perhaps due to a read error. V usage is TRBV2 and J usage is TRBJ2-7, with no clear D. CDR3 length: 11 amino acids. Germline V gives CDR1 SNHLY, CDR2 FYNNEI. CDR3 coding DNA: TGTGTCAGCAGACAAGAGTACGAGCAGTACTTC. This translates into CVSRQEYEQYF. Full variable domain (missing parts from reference TRBV2 and TRBJ2-7): EPEVTQTPSHQVTQMGQEVILRCVPISNHLYFYWYRQILGQKVEFLVSFYNNEISEKSEIFDDQFSVERPDGSNFTLKIRSTKLEDSAMYFCVSRQEYEQYFGPGTRLTVT.

This chain links TRBV11-1 with TRBJ1-1, with a weak D call TRBD1 (5 bases). The ends were cut back, 1 base at V and 6 bases at J, with 9 bases in the middle. Germline lookup yields CDR1 SGHAT and CDR2 FQDESV (reference sequence). CDR3 length: 13 residues. The CDR3 loop reads CASSLDWGAEAFF. CDR3 coding DNA: TGTGCCAGCAGCTTAGATTGGGGGGCTGAAGCTTTCTTT.

This clonotype was recorded at least ten times. The chain has TRBV5-5 and TRBJ2-1, with TRBD1 identical over 7 bases. This CDR3 has 15 amino acids. Unmatched junction bases numbered 6, after V lost 3 bases and J lost 3 bases. CDR1 SGHKS and CDR2 YYEKEE come from the germline V gene (reference sequence). CDR3 nucleotides: TGTGCCAGCAGCTCGCTTACAGGGGTCTACAATGAGCAGTTCTTC. Its translation is CASSSLTGVYNEQFF.

This clonotype was observed at least ten times. The chain combines TRBV27 with TRBJ1-5; D possibly corresponds to TRBD1 (5 bases). V dropped 6 bases and J dropped 6 bases, with 12 bases sitting between them. Germline lookup yields CDR1 MNHEY and CDR2 SMNVEV (reference sequence). This CDR3 is built from 13 residues. The CDR3: CASSQTRVQPQHF. The CDR3 DNA reads as TGTGCCAGCAGCCAAACCAGGGTTCAGCCCCAGCATTTT.

The J gene is TRBJ2-5, the V gene TRBV3-1; D is undetermined. The V gene lost 4 bases and the J gene lost 2 bases, with 11 bases spanning the gap. Germline CDR1 LGHDT, CDR2 YNNKEL (reference sequence). The CDR3 is 14 residues long. The CDR3 nucleotides are TGTGCCAGCAGCCCCCTTGTGGGACAAGAGACCCAGTACTTC. This translates into CASSPLVGQETQYF.

This sequence joins TRBV4-2 and TRBJ2-3; D is undetermined. The CDR3 loop spans 15 amino acids. Trimming left V 1 base short and J 2 bases short, with 10 bases between. Per germline, CDR1 LGHNA and CDR2 YNFKEQ. For the CDR3, the DNA is TGTGCCAGCAGCCAAGGGTTCGGAATCACAGATACGCAGTATTTT. Its translation is CASSQGFGITDTQYF.

The chain couples TRBV4-1 to TRBJ2-3; 13 bases fit TRBD2. This CDR3 is 17 amino acids long. Germline CDR1 is MGHRA and CDR2 is YSYEKL. V lost 4 bases to trimming and J lost 1 base; unmatched junction nucleotides: 5. CDR3 sequence: CASSRGTSGMGTDTQYF. In DNA, the CDR3 is TGCGCCAGCAGCCGAGGGACTAGCGGGATGGGCACAGATACGCAGTATTTT.

This clonotype was detected many times. CDR3 loop: CASSSSLAGGTHEQYF. The CDR3 DNA is TGTGCCAGCAGCTCATCGCTAGCGGGAGGGACCCACGAGCAGTACTTC. The chain recombines TRBV7-2 with TRBJ2-7; TRBD2 agrees at 12 bases. Germline loops: CDR1 SGHTA, CDR2 FQGNSA. V was pared by 4 bases and J by 5 bases, with 9 bases of the junction left unmatched. The CDR3 runs 16 residues.

The chain employs TRBV28 and TRBJ2-5; no clear D gene. CDR1 and CDR2 from the germline V gene are MDHEN and SYDVKM. The CDR3 covers 14 residues. V shed 6 bases and J shed 4 bases, with 15 bases lying between them. The CDR3: CASSAPPVSETQYF. The CDR3 region has the DNA TGTGCCAGCAGCGCGCCCCCGGTCTCAGAGACCCAGTACTTC.

This clonotype was seen ten or more times. This sequence joins TRBV12-3 or TRBV12-4 and TRBJ1-2; perhaps TRBD1 as D (5 bases). Trimming cost V 10 bases and J 8 bases, with 17 bases left between them. CDR3 length: 12 amino acids. The CDR3 region is CAILAGLVGYTF. CDR3 DNA sequence: TGTGCCATCCTCGCGGGGCTGGTAGGCTACACCTTC.

The table lists this clonotype with a few counts. This sequence joins TRBV20-1 and TRBJ1-5; D not resolved. This CDR3 has 14 residues. The germline V gene has CDR1 DFQATT and CDR2 SNEGSKA (reference sequence). V was pared by 6 bases and J by 5 bases, with 17 bases between. CDR3 amino acids: CSARAAPKDQPQHF. In DNA, the CDR3 is TGCAGTGCCCGAGCAGCCCCCAAGGATCAGCCCCAGCATTTT.

In its sample, this clonotype was seen many times. The CDR3 DNA is TGTGCCAGCAGAATGGACTACACCTCCGATACGCAGTATTTT. This gives the protein CASRMDYTSDTQYF. The J gene is TRBJ2-3, the V gene TRBV5-5; possible D gene TRBD2, 6 bases. The V end was cut by 5 bases, the J end by 6 bases, with 16 bases between. The V gene's germline CDR1 is SGHKS and CDR2 YYEKEE (reference sequence). CDR3 length: 14 amino acids.

This chain uses TRBV5-8 with TRBJ1-5; D perhaps matches TRBD1 (6 bases). The V gene's germline CDR1 is SGHTS and CDR2 YDEGEE. The ends were cut back, 1 base at V and 3 bases at J, with 11 bases in the middle. The CDR3 has 15 residues. The CDR3 nucleotides are TGTGCCAGCAGCTTGACCGGACAGTACAATCAGCCCCAGCATTTT. Its protein product is CASSLTGQYNQPQHF.

This clonotype was seen repeatedly, ten times or more. The rearrangement links TRBV6-1 to TRBJ1-4; D remains unclear. The J call may be wrong; the DNA end is better matched by TRBJ1-6. Germline lookup yields CDR1 MNHNS and CDR2 SASEGT. The CDR3 has 14 residues. The chain's CDR3 is CASSGASYNSPLHF. The CDR3 nucleotides are TGTGCCAGCAGTGGAGCTTCCTATAATTCACCCCTCCACTTT.

This clonotype was counted many times. The chain links TRBV19 to TRBJ1-5, with D perhaps matching TRBD1 (6 bases). Germline-derived CDR1 and CDR2 are LNHDA and SQIVND (reference sequence). This CDR3 comprises 19 residues. Deletions cut 6 bases from V and 0 bases from J, with 24 bases between. The CDR3 spells CASSPRGGGKGYSNQPQHF. In DNA form, the CDR3 reads TGTGCCAGTAGCCCACGGGGCGGGGGCAAGGGCTATAGCAATCAGCCCCAGCATTTT.

This clonotype was found many times. The rearrangement links TRBV6-2 or TRBV6-3 to TRBJ2-5; the D is unclear. This CDR3 contains 13 residues. Germline CDR1 MNHEY, CDR2 SVGEGT. The V and J ends lost 5 bases and 2 bases respectively, with 9 bases between them. The CDR3 here is CASSPRVQETQYF. The DNA for the CDR3 is TGTGCCAGCAGTCCTCGGGTTCAAGAGACCCAGTACTTC.

This clonotype was counted many times. This chain connects TRBV30 to TRBJ2-3; D remains unclear. V lost 0 bases to trimming and J lost 9 bases, with 10 bases between them. The germline V gene has CDR1 GTSNPN and CDR2 SVGIG (reference sequence). The CDR3 consists of 12 residues. The CDR3 DNA is TGTGCCTGGAGTGTACGGTCGGGCACGCAGTATTTT. Its protein is CAWSVRSGTQYF.

The sample holds many counts of this clonotype. The chain has TRBV12-3 or TRBV12-4 and TRBJ2-7; 9 positions match TRBD2. Unmatched junction bases numbered 6, after V lost 6 bases and J lost 3 bases. This CDR3 region has 14 residues. CDR3 sequence (DNA): TGTGCCAGCAGACCCGGACTAGCGCTCTACGAGCAGTACTTC. As protein: CASRPGLALYEQYF.

The rearrangement joins TRBV30 to TRBJ2-1; 7 nucleotides agree with TRBD1. The junction had 9 bases not matched to a gene; V was cut back by 2 bases and J by 2 bases. This CDR3 has 16 amino acids. Germline CDR1 and CDR2: GTSNPN and SVGIG (reference sequence). CDR3 amino acids: CAWSTQSTGAYNEQFF. CDR3 sequence (DNA): TGTGCCTGGAGTACGCAAAGTACAGGGGCCTACAATGAGCAGTTCTTC.

This clonotype was counted at least ten times. The chain couples TRBV5-1 to TRBJ2-5; no clear D gene. Between the trimmed V and J ends, which lost 0 bases and 2 bases, there was a span of 14 bases. The CDR3 is 16 amino acids. Germline CDR1 is SGHRS and CDR2 is YFSETQ. The CDR3 here is CASSLAVVRQQETQYF. The CDR3 nucleotides are TGCGCCAGCAGCTTGGCGGTAGTTAGGCAACAAGAGACCCAGTACTTC.

V gene TRBV5-5 combines with J gene TRBJ2-1; 9 bases line up with TRBD2. J gave up 8 bases and V 4 bases, and 10 bases lay outside the gene matches. Germline V lookup: CDR1 SGHKS, CDR2 YYEKEE (reference sequence). This CDR3 region has 15 residues. CDR3 loop: CASSIPVAGAHEQFF. CDR3 DNA sequence: TGTGCCAGCAGCATCCCGGTAGCGGGAGCCCATGAGCAGTTCTTC.

This clonotype was counted at least ten times. The CDR3 sequence is CASSLSVSRETQYF. In DNA form, the CDR3 reads TGTGCCAGCAGCTTAAGCGTATCTCGCGAGACCCAGTACTTC. The chain recombines TRBV7-2 with TRBJ2-5, with no clear D. CDR1 and CDR2 (germline): SGHTA, FQGNSA. The CDR3 runs 14 residues. V gave up 2 bases and J gave up 5 bases, with 12 bases separating them. Combining the CDR3 with reference TRBV7-2 and TRBJ2-5 gives the whole variable domain GAGVSQSPSNKVTEKGKDVELRCDPISGHTALYWYRQSLGQGLEFLIYFQGNSAPDKSGLPSDRFSAERTGGSVSTLTIQRTQQEDSAVYLCASSLSVSRETQYFGPGTRLLVL.

This clonotype was observed a few times. This chain connects TRBV4-3 to TRBJ2-2, with a tentative D call TRBD2 (6 bases). V lost 0 bases and J 6 bases, leaving 11 bases between the germline ends. Per germline, CDR1 LGHNA and CDR2 YSLEER. The CDR3 has 15 residues. CDR3 amino acids: CASSQDGGSPGELFF. CDR3 nucleotide sequence: TGCGCCAGCAGCCAAGATGGGGGGAGTCCCGGGGAGCTGTTTTTT.

This clonotype was counted ten times or more. The rearrangement uses TRBV28 and TRBJ1-4, with 7 bases aligning to TRBD1. Germline V gives CDR1 MDHEN, CDR2 SYDVKM. The CDR3 sequence is 12 residues long. V shed 4 bases, J shed 8 bases, and the junction held 1 base outside the gene matches. The CDR3 nucleotides read TGTGCCAGCAGTTGGGGACAGGAAAAACTGTTTTTT. Encoded protein: CASSWGQEKLFF.

The V call is TRBV7-2, the J call TRBJ1-4; the match to TRBD1 covers 7 bases. The CDR3 contains 14 residues. The J segment lost 4 bases and the V segment lost 6 bases, leaving 5 bases of the junction unmatched. The germline V gene has CDR1 SGHTA and CDR2 FQGNSA. CDR3 coding DNA: TGTGCCAGCAGTCCGGACAGGTTTAATGAAAAACTGTTTTTT. Its protein is CASSPDRFNEKLFF.

A few counts support this clonotype. V usage is TRBV7-9 and J usage is TRBJ2-3, with 7 bases fitting TRBD2. Germline-derived CDR1 and CDR2 are SEHNR and FQNEAQ (reference sequence). This CDR3 region has 13 residues. Trimming took 8 bases from V and 7 from J; bases not matched to a gene: 9. The CDR3 nucleotides are TGTGCCAGCGGCGGGAGTGAGATAAATACGCAGTATTTT. It yields the protein CASGGSEINTQYF.

At least ten counts were recorded for this clonotype. DNA for the CDR3: TGTGCCAGCAGCCAAGGTCAGGGGGCTGCAGATACGCAGTATTTT. Translation: CASSQGQGAADTQYF. The J gene is TRBJ2-3, the V gene TRBV3-1; 8 bases line up with TRBD1. J lost 4 bases, V lost 1 base, and 4 bases had no gene match. The CDR3 sequence is 15 residues long. The germline CDR1 and CDR2 sequences are LGHDT and YNNKEL (reference sequence).

This clonotype was recorded at least ten times. This chain links TRBV2 with TRBJ2-2; tentatively, D is TRBD2 (5 bases). This CDR3 region has 15 residues. V lost 4 bases and J 5 bases, leaving 14 bases between the germline ends. The germline V gene encodes CDR1 SNHLY and CDR2 FYNNEI. CDR3 loop: CASSASTVLTGELFF. The CDR3 DNA reads TGTGCCAGCAGTGCTAGCACAGTGTTAACCGGGGAGCTGTTTTTT.

The V and J genes are TRBV9 and TRBJ1-2; no firm D call. This CDR3 contains 10 residues. V lost 3 bases and J 7 bases, leaving 4 bases between the germline ends. Germline V gene lookup returns CDR1 SGDLS and CDR2 YYNGEE. CDR3 residues: CASSGIGYTF. The CDR3 coding sequence is TGTGCCAGCAGCGGAATTGGCTACACCTTC.